The source of this T cell receptor (beta chain) is a study of PD-L1 blockade in urothelial cancer (dated by TCRdb to 2017 to 2019). The study in broad terms: Every patient began therapy at some point between 2013 and 2015 and was given atezolizumab 1,200 mg intravenously every 3 weeks. Durable clinical benefit meant progression-free survival longer than 6 months, and TCR features were also tested against progression-free and overall survival. Some 30 patients had pretreatment blood TCR-seq, roughly 24 had at least one posttreatment blood collection, and roughly 24 had tumor TCR-seq. Blood samples gave median yields of roughly 150,000 T cells and some 84,000 unique TCRs, along with a median clonality of roughly 0.08. Patients had an ECOG performance status of 0 or 1 and had received between 0 and 3 prior chemotherapy regimens. In the same patients, whole exome sequencing and RNA sequencing of pretreatment tumors were performed in addition to TCR sequencing. Twenty-five of 29 patients were identified as males with urothelial cancer of bladder origin, and a prior smoking history was reported by 18 of 29 patients. Blood samples were analyzed at 3 weeks after treatment start (second dose) and at 6 weeks after treatment start. Eight or nine patients reached durable clinical benefit, while roughly 22 patients did not. Pretreatment tumor samples, along with matched peripheral blood collected serially before and after atezolizumab treatment, underwent TCR sequencing. Somatic, immune and clinical correlates of response to PD-L1 blockade with atezolizumab in urothelial cancer were the focus of an exploratory multi-omic analysis.

For this clone: No cognate antigen has been identified for it. No base qualities exist here, and no much larger clone lies one base off it.

The sample's time point label, in plain terms: pretreatment peripheral blood. A total of 25 to 30 patients with locally advanced or metastatic urothelial carcinoma, treated at Memorial Sloan Kettering on a trial protocol, made up the cohort. Peripheral blood mononuclear cells were collected pretreatment and during treatment, with between 1 and 8 total time points obtained per patient. The Qiagen DNeasy Blood extraction kit was used to purify genomic DNA from total PBMCs and tumor samples. PBMCs were collected pretreatment and during treatment, and were isolated and stored as previously described. From the cysteine through the phenylalanine, the CDR3 covers 11 amino acids. CDR3 DNA only is kept here, 33 bases in frame from base 1. CDR1 LNHDA and CDR2 SQIVND were looked up in the germline V gene (reference sequence). Each PCR received spiked-in synthetic TCR analog templates so that absolute template abundance could be estimated from read counts. The immunoSEQ assay used bias-controlled V and J gene primers to amplify TCRbeta CDR3 regions from genomic DNA. Rearranged TCRbeta segments were sequenced at approximately 20X coverage. Per the source publication's procedure: Clustering was used to correct sequencing errors, and CDR3s were annotated against IMGT so that V, D and J genes could be assigned. Out-of-frame and stop-codon sequences were excluded, and only productive TCRbeta rearrangements were used in downstream analyses. Clonality was computed as one minus Shannon entropy normalized by the log of the number of unique productive sequences. Fisher's exact test with Benjamini-Hochberg correction, at a threshold of adjusted p below 0.01, was used to find clones that differed between time points or between blood and tumor. TCRdb provides this immuneACCESS table in a form limited to in-frame rearrangements. Some clones are lacking; in checked studies, under half of them reflect an unresolved V gene, and why the rest are absent is not known. D and trimming come from the DNA, and the V and J calls and clone size come from that table. The sample includes about 50,000 clones, with around 88% observed a single time. The ten largest clones add up to about 15% of the sample.

Overall results and qualifications from the work: Small sample size (n ≈ 30) and many exploratory analyses mean the results are intended to be hypothesis-generating. At 3 weeks after the start of treatment, tumor-associated TCR clones in peripheral blood had expanded more in patients with durable benefit (n ≈ 22, p = 0.022). Improved progression-free and overall survival was associated with having pretreatment peripheral blood TCR clonality below the median.

This sequence originates from a woman aged 60 to 75 with urothelial cancer. The sequence joins TRBV19 to TRBJ2-3, and 8 junctional nucleotides match TRBD2. The sample in question was PBMCs, obtained around atezolizumab (anti-PD-L1) treatment. The sequenced DNA: TGTGCTAGCGGGGCCGCAGATACGCAGTATTTT. This yields the protein CASGAADTQYF.